Here is one T cell receptor (beta chain) with its context. The CDR3 length is 15 residues. The V end was cut by 2 bases, the J end by 4 bases, with 14 bases between. Germline CDR1 reads ENHRY; CDR2 reads SYGVKD. The entry originates in a study of technical replicates of blood from a few donors. Generated by immunoSEQ multiplex PCR, the TCRdb table keeps only in-frame clones and is missing some. The sample records more than 65,000 clones, around 94% being singletons. Sequenced: T cells isolated from PBMCs. The TCR comes from a human donor in good health. The chain recombines TRBV10-3 with TRBJ1-2; the D gene is possibly TRBD1 (6 bases). The CDR3 protein is CAISEIGGDAYGYTF. CDR3 DNA: TGTGCCATCAGTGAGATAGGGGGAGACGCCTATGGCTACACCTTC.